Listed below are T cell receptor beta chains from one sample, sequenced in a study of blood T cell repertoires in COVID-19. The protocol was immunoSEQ multiplex PCR, while the TCRdb copy is restricted to in-frame clones and leaves out a portion. This sample has 300,000 to 400,000 clones, with roughly 85% found just once. The sample consisted of peripheral blood. The receptor set was obtained from a human donor in a cohort sampled during active COVID-19. Each CDR3 is given with its conserved first and last residue. Fields, in order: CDR3 DNA, CDR3 protein, V gene, J gene, clone size, D gene. The D gene is left open where the match is weak. Some rows have no size entry. The others give once, few or many, or a class for an expanded clone.

cdr3_nt: TGTGCCACCAGTGATTCGAGCCCAGGAAACACCATATATTTT
cdr3_aa: CATSDSSPGNTIYF
v_call: TRBV24-1
j_call: TRBJ1-3
clone_size: -
d_call: -

cdr3_nt: TGTGCCACCAGTGATCCGGGACTAGCTTACAATGAGCAGTTCTTC
cdr3_aa: CATSDPGLAYNEQFF
v_call: TRBV24-1
j_call: TRBJ2-1
clone_size: few
d_call: TRBD2

cdr3_nt: TGTGCCAGTAGTACCAGACAGGGTAGCTCCTATAATTCACCCCTCCACTTT
cdr3_aa: CASSTRQGSSYNSPLHF
v_call: TRBV19
j_call: TRBJ1-6
clone_size: few
d_call: TRBD1

cdr3_nt: TGTGCCAGCAGCTTAGCGACCGGGTCCGGTCAGCCCCAGCATTTT
cdr3_aa: CASSLATGSGQPQHF
v_call: TRBV7-6
j_call: TRBJ1-5
clone_size: -
d_call: -

cdr3_nt: TGTGCCAGCAGCTTACCTATAGCGGGTTATCAAGAGACCCAGTACTTC
cdr3_aa: CASSLPIAGYQETQYF
v_call: TRBV7-9
j_call: TRBJ2-5
clone_size: -
d_call: TRBD2

cdr3_nt: TGTGCCAGCCGAGGAGCGGGGTTCTACAATGAGCAGTTCTTC
cdr3_aa: CASRGAGFYNEQFF
v_call: TRBV2
j_call: TRBJ2-1
clone_size: -
d_call: TRBD2

cdr3_nt: TGTGCCAGCAGCGACGAGGGAAGACAGGGGGCCTACGAGCAGTACTTC
cdr3_aa: CASSDEGRQGAYEQYF
v_call: TRBV5-8
j_call: TRBJ2-7
clone_size: -
d_call: TRBD1

cdr3_nt: TGTGCCAGCACTGTACAGGGCGGGAATGAGCAGTTCTTC
cdr3_aa: CASTVQGGNEQFF
v_call: TRBV12-3/TRBV12-4
j_call: TRBJ2-1
clone_size: -
d_call: -

cdr3_nt: TGTGCCAGCAGCTTAGGGGACAGGGATTTCGGCGAGCAGTACTTC
cdr3_aa: CASSLGDRDFGEQYF
v_call: TRBV5-4
j_call: TRBJ2-7
clone_size: few
d_call: TRBD1

cdr3_nt: TGTGCCAGTAGTTGGGGACAGCAGGACGAGCAGTACTTC
cdr3_aa: CASSWGQQDEQYF
v_call: TRBV19
j_call: TRBJ2-7
clone_size: -
d_call: TRBD1

cdr3_nt: TGTGCCAGCAGCGGACATAGCAATCTCGGGACCATATATTTT
cdr3_aa: CASSGHSNLGTIYF
v_call: TRBV28
j_call: TRBJ1-3
clone_size: -
d_call: -

cdr3_nt: TGTGCCTCCGAAGGACAGGGATTTTATGGCTACACCTTC
cdr3_aa: CASEGQGFYGYTF
v_call: TRBV12-3/TRBV12-4
j_call: TRBJ1-2
clone_size: -
d_call: TRBD1

cdr3_nt: TGTGCCACCAGTCCAACGCTATTTAACGGACTAGCCCAGCCCAATGAGCAGTTCTTC
cdr3_aa: CATSPTLFNGLAQPNEQFF
v_call: TRBV24-1
j_call: TRBJ2-1
clone_size: -
d_call: TRBD2

cdr3_nt: TGTGCCAGCAGCTTATCGGACAGCCTTATCAATTCACCCCTCCACTTT
cdr3_aa: CASSLSDSLINSPLHF
v_call: TRBV11-1
j_call: TRBJ1-6
clone_size: once
d_call: -

cdr3_nt: TGTGCCAGCAGCGCTCTTGATGGCTACACCTTC
cdr3_aa: CASSALDGYTF
v_call: TRBV9
j_call: TRBJ1-2
clone_size: -
d_call: -

cdr3_nt: TGTGCCAGCAGCTGGGGAGGCGATGGCTACACCTTC
cdr3_aa: CASSWGGDGYTF
v_call: TRBV25-1
j_call: TRBJ1-2
clone_size: -
d_call: -

cdr3_nt: TGCAGTGCGGGAGTTTCCTACGAGCAGTACTTC
cdr3_aa: CSAGVSYEQYF
v_call: TRBV20-1
j_call: TRBJ2-7
clone_size: -
d_call: -

cdr3_nt: TGTGCCAGCAGCTCGTTAGCGGAGGACTCCCCCTACGAGCAGTACTTC
cdr3_aa: CASSSLAEDSPYEQYF
v_call: TRBV13
j_call: TRBJ2-7
clone_size: -
d_call: -

cdr3_nt: TGCGCCAGCAGATACTCAAGATTAGACAGGGTCAACACTGAAGCTTTCTTT
cdr3_aa: CASRYSRLDRVNTEAFF
v_call: TRBV10-2
j_call: TRBJ1-1
clone_size: -
d_call: TRBD1

cdr3_nt: TGTGCCAGCAGTGAAATCCTACGTCCTAACTATGGCTACACCTTC
cdr3_aa: CASSEILRPNYGYTF
v_call: TRBV6-1
j_call: TRBJ1-2
clone_size: -
d_call: -

cdr3_nt: TGTGCCATCAGTGGATCGGGCGGGAACTCCTACGAGCAGTACTTC
cdr3_aa: CAISGSGGNSYEQYF
v_call: TRBV10-3
j_call: TRBJ2-7
clone_size: few
d_call: -

cdr3_nt: TGTGCCAGCAGCATGGGACTAGGAGGCACCGGGGAGCTGTTTTTT
cdr3_aa: CASSMGLGGTGELFF
v_call: TRBV5-6
j_call: TRBJ2-2
clone_size: -
d_call: TRBD2

cdr3_nt: TGTGCCTGGAGTGTCCCTACCTGGAATTCACCCCTCCACTTT
cdr3_aa: CAWSVPTWNSPLHF
v_call: TRBV30
j_call: TRBJ1-6
clone_size: -
d_call: -

cdr3_nt: TGTGCCAGCAGTGAAGAAGGACAGGGAACAGTCTATGGCTACACCTTC
cdr3_aa: CASSEEGQGTVYGYTF
v_call: TRBV6-1
j_call: TRBJ1-2
clone_size: once
d_call: TRBD1

cdr3_nt: TGTGCCAGCTCACCCGGGGGGCTAGACACTGAAGCTTTCTTT
cdr3_aa: CASSPGGLDTEAFF
v_call: TRBV18
j_call: TRBJ1-1
clone_size: once
d_call: -

cdr3_nt: TGTGCCAGCTCACCCTTCCAGGGTGGCACTGAAGCTTTCTTT
cdr3_aa: CASSPFQGGTEAFF
v_call: TRBV18
j_call: TRBJ1-1
clone_size: -
d_call: -

cdr3_nt: TGCAGCGTCTTCGAAAAGGACAGATACTATGGCTACACCTTC
cdr3_aa: CSVFEKDRYYGYTF
v_call: TRBV29-1
j_call: TRBJ1-2
clone_size: -
d_call: -

cdr3_nt: TGCGCCAGCAGCCAGGGACAGGGGGTTTACGAGCAGTACTTC
cdr3_aa: CASSQGQGVYEQYF
v_call: TRBV5-1
j_call: TRBJ2-7
clone_size: -
d_call: TRBD1

cdr3_nt: TGTGCCAGCAGCTTAGATATTCTAAGAGGTGACACTGAAGCTTTCTTT
cdr3_aa: CASSLDILRGDTEAFF
v_call: TRBV7-6
j_call: TRBJ1-1
clone_size: -
d_call: -

cdr3_nt: TGTGCCAGCAGCTCTCGTACCGGAACAGGGGGCAAATCTAGCACAGATACGCAGTATTTT
cdr3_aa: CASSSRTGTGGKSSTDTQYF
v_call: TRBV9
j_call: TRBJ2-3
clone_size: -
d_call: TRBD1

cdr3_nt: TGTGCCAGCAGCTTAAGGGGTTGGGAGAACACTGAAGCTTTCTTT
cdr3_aa: CASSLRGWENTEAFF
v_call: TRBV11-2
j_call: TRBJ1-1
clone_size: -
d_call: -

cdr3_nt: TGTGCCAGCAGGTCCGGACTCACGAACACTGAAGCTTTCTTT
cdr3_aa: CASRSGLTNTEAFF
v_call: TRBV7-2
j_call: TRBJ1-1
clone_size: -
d_call: -

cdr3_nt: TGTGCCTGGACCATTGGGAGGCTGAACACTGAAGCTTTCTTT
cdr3_aa: CAWTIGRLNTEAFF
v_call: TRBV30
j_call: TRBJ1-1
clone_size: -
d_call: -